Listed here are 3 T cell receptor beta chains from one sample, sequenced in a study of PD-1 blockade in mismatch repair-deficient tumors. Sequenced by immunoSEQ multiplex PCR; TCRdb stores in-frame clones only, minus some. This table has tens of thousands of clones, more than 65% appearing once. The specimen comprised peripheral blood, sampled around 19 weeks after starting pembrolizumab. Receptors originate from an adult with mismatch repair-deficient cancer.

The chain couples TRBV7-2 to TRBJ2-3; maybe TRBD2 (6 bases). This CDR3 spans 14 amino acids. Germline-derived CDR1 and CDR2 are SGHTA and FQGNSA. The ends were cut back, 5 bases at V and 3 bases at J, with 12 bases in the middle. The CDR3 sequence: CASSHGSPTDTQYF. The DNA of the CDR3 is TGTGCCAGCAGCCACGGGAGTCCGACAGATACGCAGTATTTT.

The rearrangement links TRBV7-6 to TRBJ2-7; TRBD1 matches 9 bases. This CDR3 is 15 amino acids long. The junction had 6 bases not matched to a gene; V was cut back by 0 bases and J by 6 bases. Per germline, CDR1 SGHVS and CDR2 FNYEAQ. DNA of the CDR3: TGTGCCAGCAGCTTAGCCGGGACAGGGACACCCGAGCAGTACTTC. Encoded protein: CASSLAGTGTPEQYF.

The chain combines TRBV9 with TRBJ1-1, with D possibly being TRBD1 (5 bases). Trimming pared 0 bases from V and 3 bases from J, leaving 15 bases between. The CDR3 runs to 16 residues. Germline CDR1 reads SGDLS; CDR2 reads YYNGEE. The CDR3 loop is CASSVADAGLDTEAFF. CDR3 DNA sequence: TGTGCCAGCAGCGTAGCAGACGCAGGGCTGGACACTGAAGCTTTCTTT.